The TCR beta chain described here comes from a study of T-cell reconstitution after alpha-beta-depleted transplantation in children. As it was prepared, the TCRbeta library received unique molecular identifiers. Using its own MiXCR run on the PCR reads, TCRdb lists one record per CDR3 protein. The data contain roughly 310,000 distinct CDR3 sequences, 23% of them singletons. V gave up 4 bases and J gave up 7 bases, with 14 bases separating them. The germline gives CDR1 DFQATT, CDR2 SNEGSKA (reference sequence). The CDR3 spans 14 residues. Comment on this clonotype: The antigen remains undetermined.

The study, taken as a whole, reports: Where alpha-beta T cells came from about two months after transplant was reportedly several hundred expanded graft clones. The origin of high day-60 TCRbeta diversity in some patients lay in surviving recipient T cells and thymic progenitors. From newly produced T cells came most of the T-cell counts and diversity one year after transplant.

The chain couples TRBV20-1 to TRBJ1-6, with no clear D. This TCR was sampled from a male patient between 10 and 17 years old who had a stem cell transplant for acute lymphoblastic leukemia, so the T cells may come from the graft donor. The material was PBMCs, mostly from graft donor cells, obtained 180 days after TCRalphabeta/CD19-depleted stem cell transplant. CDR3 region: CSATNNGGNSPLHF. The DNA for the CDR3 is TGCAGTGCTACTAACAATGGAGGCAATTCACCCCTCCACTTT.